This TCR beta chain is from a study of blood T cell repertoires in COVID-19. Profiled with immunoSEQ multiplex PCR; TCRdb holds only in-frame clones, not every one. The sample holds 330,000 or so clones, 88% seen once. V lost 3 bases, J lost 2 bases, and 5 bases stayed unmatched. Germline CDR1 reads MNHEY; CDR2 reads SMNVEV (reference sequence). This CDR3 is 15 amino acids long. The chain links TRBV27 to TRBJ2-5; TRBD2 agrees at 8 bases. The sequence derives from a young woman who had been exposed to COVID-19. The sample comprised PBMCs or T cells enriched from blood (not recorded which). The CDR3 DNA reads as TGTGCCAGCAGTTTGGGTAGCGGGATACAAGAGACCCAGTACTTC. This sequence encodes CASSLGSGIQETQYF.